This TCR beta chain was recorded in a study of early T cells in non-severe SARS-CoV-2 infection (dated by TCRdb to the early 2020s). Concerning the study at large: Bulk RNA from unsorted whole blood was used for TCR sequencing, so alpha and beta chains could not be paired.

The germline V gene (reference sequence) gives CDR1 as LNHNV and CDR2 as YYDKDF. The CDR3 measures 15 amino acids from cysteine to phenylalanine. Only the CDR3 part of the read is kept: 45 bases, read in frame from the first base. Libraries were built with 5' RACE. These reads were obtained on a NextSeq 500. The TCR library protocol attached unique molecular identifiers to individual cDNA molecules to correct for sequencing error and PCR bias. Both TCR alpha and beta chains were sequenced, and tight co-correlation was observed between alpha and beta sequence abundances in each sample. The study's processing was this. Decombinator V4 was used to annotate TCR sequences for V gene, J gene and CDR3. Expanded TCRs were defined as changing significantly between any two time points under a Poisson model with p below 0.0001. TCR abundances were normalised to the total number of TCRs sequenced per sample and were expressed as counts per million. MAIT TCRs were defined by TRAV1-2 paired with TRAJ12, TRAJ20 or TRAJ33, and iNKT TCRs by TRAV10 paired with TRAJ18. VDJdb, accessed 1 November 2021, was searched for CMV, EBV and SARS-CoV-2 annotated TCRs, excluding TCRs annotated for multiple antigens. TCRdb's own reprocessing of the public reads used fastp at Q25 and MiXCR and kept productive beta chains. Each entry merges the rows of one CDR3 protein and shows their most common DNA and genes. What appears here as the V and J calls and clone size reflects TCRdb's work, not the paper's. Recorded for this sample are around 66,000 distinct CDR3 sequences; 13% of them occurred a single time. About 8.3% of the sample rests with the top ten.

This was a case-control study nested in a cohort of healthcare workers in London, UK, who had nasopharyngeal swab PCR tests and blood samples taken every week. Healthcare workers were recruited between 23 and 31 March 2020, during the week of the UK lockdown, and were followed weekly for up to roughly 16 weeks. Overall results and qualifications from the work: VDJdb matching was skewed toward anti-spike CD8 responses and likely underestimated virus-specific expansions, missing private and CD4 specificities.

The sample holds a few counts of this clonotype. Which antigen it targets is not known. One junction end disagrees with the germline gene, perhaps due to a read error. The sequenced sample consisted of whole blood. Recombination linked TRBV15 to TRBJ1-1; no D gene can be assigned with confidence. This sequence originates from an adult who was a healthcare worker with PCR-confirmed SARS-CoV-2 infection or an uninfected control (not recorded which). The DNA reads TGTGCCACCAGCTCCAGGCAGGCGATAAACACTGAAGTTTTCTTT. This sequence encodes CATSSRQAINTEVFF.